A selection of T cell receptor beta chains follows, all from one sample in a study of control samples from healthy donors and cancer patients. Method: immunoSEQ multiplex PCR; TCRdb's copy keeps in-frame clones and lacks some. The data show fewer than 95,000 clones, about 82% seen once. Sequenced: blood. Every receptor here comes from a young man in good health. Both conserved end residues are part of each CDR3. The D gene is left open where the match is weak. Not all rows give a size; the values are once, few, many and, for expanded clones, a class.

CDR3 protein,CDR3 DNA,J gene,clone size,V gene,D gene
CASRLTESSGNTIYF,TGTGCCAGCAGACTCACAGAGAGCTCTGGAAACACCATATATTTT,TRBJ1-3,.,TRBV6-5,.
CASSIGRIGNQPQHF,TGTGCCAGTAGTATTGGGCGGATAGGCAATCAGCCCCAGCATTTT,TRBJ1-5,few,TRBV19,.
CASSQVTRGVDGYTF,TGTGCCAGCAGCCAAGTTACCAGGGGGGTTGATGGCTACACCTTC,TRBJ1-2,.,TRBV3-1/TRBV3-2,TRBD1
CASTRTASYGYTF,TGTGCCAGCACCCGGACAGCCAGCTATGGCTACACCTTC,TRBJ1-2,.,TRBV6-5,.
CASSKGGLRFSGANVLTF,TGTGCCAGTAGTAAGGGGGGGCTCCGATTCTCTGGGGCCAACGTCCTGACTTTC,TRBJ2-6,.,TRBV19,.
CASRQAGELFF,TGTGCCAGCAGACAAGCCGGGGAGCTGTTTTTT,TRBJ2-2,.,TRBV2,.
CASSHRRPARDNEKLFF,TGTGCCAGCAGCCACCGGAGGCCAGCTCGAGATAATGAAAAACTGTTTTTT,TRBJ1-4,.,TRBV6-2/TRBV6-3,.
CASSETTSGDYNEQFF,TGTGCCAGCAGTGAGACGACTAGCGGGGACTACAATGAGCAGTTCTTC,TRBJ2-1,.,TRBV3-1/TRBV3-2,TRBD2
CASSSRTSGGSETQYF,TGTGCCAGCAGTTCTCGGACTAGCGGGGGGTCGGAGACCCAGTACTTC,TRBJ2-5,once,TRBV6-6,TRBD2
CASSRTGGAGTEAFF,TGTGCCAGCAGCAGGACAGGGGGCGCGGGCACTGAAGCTTTCTTT,TRBJ1-1,.,TRBV2,TRBD1
CASSEAETATGELFF,TGCGCCAGCAGTGAGGCTGAGACCGCAACCGGGGAGCTGTTTTTT,TRBJ2-2,.,TRBV10-1,.
CASSLVGGQPQHF,TGTGCCAGCAGCTTAGTAGGGGGCCAGCCCCAGCATTTT,TRBJ1-5,.,TRBV7-2,TRBD1
CAWSVRPFGTGSTDTQYF,TGTGCCTGGAGTGTAAGGCCGTTCGGGACAGGGTCTACAGATACGCAGTATTTT,TRBJ2-3,.,TRBV30,TRBD1
CASSNGDTDTQYF,TGTGCCAGCAGTAACGGGGACACAGATACGCAGTATTTT,TRBJ2-3,.,TRBV28,.
CASSVGQSSGNTIYF,TGTGCCAGCAGCGTAGGACAGTCCTCTGGAAACACCATATATTTT,TRBJ1-3,few,TRBV9,.
CASSARQGRYEQYF,TGTGCCAGCAGTGCCCGACAGGGGCGCTACGAGCAGTACTTC,TRBJ2-7,once,TRBV2,TRBD1
CASSASFGVSTEAFF,TGCGCCAGCAGCGCTTCCTTTGGGGTAAGCACTGAAGCTTTCTTT,TRBJ1-1,.,TRBV5-1,.
CATSETGSYEQYF,TGTGCCACCAGTGAAACAGGGAGCTACGAGCAGTACTTC,TRBJ2-7,.,TRBV24-1,.
CASSATVNYGYTF,TGTGCCAGCAGTGCTACAGTTAACTATGGCTACACCTTC,TRBJ1-2,.,TRBV2,.
CASSKDGTTDQPQHF,TGTGCCAGCAGCAAGGACGGGACGACTGATCAGCCCCAGCATTTT,TRBJ1-5,.,TRBV5-4,.
CASSLYGVGAYNEQFF,TGTGCCAGCAGTTTATACGGGGTAGGGGCCTACAATGAGCAGTTCTTC,TRBJ2-1,.,TRBV28,.
CASADRVGYTF,TGTGCCAGCGCCGACAGGGTCGGCTACACCTTC,TRBJ1-2,.,TRBV14,TRBD1
CASSTLAGSNEQFF,TGTGCCAGCAGCACACTAGCGGGGTCAAATGAGCAGTTCTTC,TRBJ2-1,.,TRBV5-4,TRBD2
CATTENTEAFF,TGTGCCACCACAGAGAACACTGAAGCTTTCTTT,TRBJ1-1,medium-sized,TRBV7-9,.
CASSTQQGAQEKLFF,TGTGCCAGCAGCACCCAACAGGGGGCGCAAGAAAAACTGTTTTTT,TRBJ1-4,once,TRBV11-2,TRBD1
CAISGSDEKLFF,TGTGCCATCAGTGGTTCTGATGAAAAACTGTTTTTT,TRBJ1-4,once,TRBV10-3,.
CASSQDPGTKETQYF,TGCGCCAGCAGCCAAGATCCAGGGACTAAAGAGACCCAGTACTTC,TRBJ2-5,.,TRBV4-1,TRBD2
CASSPGTAFSGANVLTF,TGTGCCAGCAGCCCTGGGACAGCCTTCTCTGGGGCCAACGTCCTGACTTTC,TRBJ2-6,.,TRBV9,TRBD1
CASSLSGGTEAFF,TGTGCCAGCAGTTTGAGCGGGGGAACTGAAGCTTTCTTT,TRBJ1-1,.,TRBV12-3/TRBV12-4,.
CAALLEDYEQYF,TGTGCCGCCTTACTAGAAGACTACGAGCAGTACTTC,TRBJ2-7,.,TRBV24-1,.
CASSFTGGFNYGYTF,TGTGCCAGCAGCTTTACGGGGGGATTTAACTATGGCTACACCTTC,TRBJ1-2,.,TRBV7-9,.
CASSLGRSKTQYF,TGTGCCAGCAGTTTAGGTCGGTCAAAGACCCAGTACTTC,TRBJ2-5,.,TRBV12-3/TRBV12-4,.
CASSSAGRPGYGYTF,TGCGCCAGCAGCAGTGCGGGACGGCCTGGCTATGGCTACACCTTC,TRBJ1-2,.,TRBV5-1,.
CASSLRDLGTQYF,TGTGCCAGCAGTTTAAGGGACTTGGGTACGCAGTATTTT,TRBJ2-3,.,TRBV12-3/TRBV12-4,.
CATSRETGVYEQYF,TGTGCCACCAGCAGAGAGACAGGGGTCTACGAGCAGTACTTC,TRBJ2-7,.,TRBV15,TRBD1
CASSIGAGRYSNQPQHF,TGTGCCAGTAGTATAGGGGCGGGTAGGTATAGCAATCAGCCCCAGCATTTT,TRBJ1-5,once,TRBV19,.
CASSLTSGSTDTQYF,TGTGCCAGCAGCTTGACTAGCGGAAGCACAGATACGCAGTATTTT,TRBJ2-3,.,TRBV3-1/TRBV3-2,TRBD2
CASSPGLAGGSNTQYF,TGTGCCAGCAGCCCGGGACTAGCGGGGGGGAGCAATACGCAGTATTTT,TRBJ2-3,.,TRBV7-6,TRBD2
CAARQGDGEAFF,TGTGCCGCACGCCAGGGGGATGGTGAAGCTTTCTTT,TRBJ1-1,once,TRBV10-3,TRBD1
CASRRVAGGLNNEQFF,TGTGCCAGCAGGCGTGTAGCGGGGGGCCTCAACAATGAGCAGTTCTTC,TRBJ2-1,.,TRBV6-4,TRBD2
CASSLVGLGHNSEQFF,TGTGCCAGCAGCTTAGTGGGACTAGGTCACAACAGTGAGCAGTTCTTC,TRBJ2-1,.,TRBV7-8,TRBD2